This is a list of T cell receptor beta chains from one sample in a study of T cell repertoires in cytomegalovirus infection. TCRdb processed the reads anew with MiXCR; each CDR3 protein has one entry. The repertoire holds 150,000 to 200,000 distinct CDR3 sequences, with 17% as singletons. The sequencing sample was made of CD8+ T cells from PBMCs. These receptors came from a human donor in good health (CMV status not recorded). Some clones in this sample may be carry-over from other donors' samples. CDR3s include the opening cysteine and the closing phenylalanine or tryptophan. A D gene is named only where the DNA matches it firmly. A clone size is listed for some rows: how often the clone was seen (once, few, many), or a class if it is expanded.

CDR3	DNA	V	J	D	size
CASSYPGVPREATGELFF	TGTGCCAGCAGTTACCCCGGGGTCCCCCGAGAGGCCACCGGGGAGCTGTTTTTT	TRBV6-5	TRBJ2-2	NA	few
CASSEGDRVSYEQYF	TGTGCCAGCAGTGAGGGGGACAGGGTTTCCTACGAGCAGTACTTC	TRBV2	TRBJ2-7	TRBD1	NA
CASSPFTSGPYNEQFF	TGTGCCAGCAGCCCATTCACTAGCGGGCCCTACAATGAGCAGTTCTTC	TRBV6-2/TRBV6-3	TRBJ2-1	TRBD2	NA
CASSPTGQSDGYGYTF	TGTGCCAGCAGCCCCACCGGACAGAGCGACGGCTATGGCTACACCTTC	TRBV7-2	TRBJ1-2	NA	NA
CASSDIDSSGANVLTF	TGTGCCAGCAGCGACATAGACAGCTCTGGGGCCAACGTCCTGACTTTC	TRBV6-5	TRBJ2-6	NA	NA
CASSLPVQETQYF	TGTGCCAGCAGCTTACCAGTCCAAGAGACCCAGTACTTC	TRBV7-9	TRBJ2-5	NA	few
CASSYSGRGYGFTF	TGTGCCAGCAGTTACTCTGGACGGGGCTACGGCTTCACCTTC	TRBV6-5	TRBJ1-2	NA	NA
CASSYGEPEVDNEQFF	TGTGCCAGCAGTTACGGGGAACCCGAAGTGGACAATGAGCAGTTCTTC	TRBV6-6	TRBJ2-1	NA	few
CSARDYHTDTQYF	TGCAGTGCTAGGGACTACCACACAGATACGCAGTATTTT	TRBV20-1	TRBJ2-3	NA	NA
CASSLSPGTANSGNTIYF	TGTGCCAGCAGCTTAAGCCCGGGGACAGCAAACTCTGGAAACACCATATATTTT	TRBV7-9	TRBJ1-3	TRBD1	NA
CASSQEYMDGYGYTF	TGTGCCAGCAGCCAAGAGTACATGGACGGCTATGGCTACACCTTC	TRBV14	TRBJ1-2	NA	few
CASSPTTSGSLAKNIQYF	TGTGCCAGCAGCCCCACCACTAGCGGGAGTTTGGCCAAAAACATTCAGTACTTC	TRBV7-2	TRBJ2-4	TRBD2	NA
CAISEALAGYQETQYF	TGTGCCATCAGTGAGGCGCTAGCGGGGTACCAAGAGACCCAGTACTTC	TRBV10-3	TRBJ2-5	TRBD2	few
CASSNRDRGLGYTF	TGTGCCAGCAGTAACCGGGACAGGGGGCTCGGCTACACCTTC	TRBV28	TRBJ1-2	TRBD1	NA
CASTNTWQGDYEQYF	TGTGCCAGCACCAATACCTGGCAGGGCGATTACGAGCAGTACTTC	TRBV6-1	TRBJ2-7	NA	NA
CASSLGQFREQFF	TGTGCCAGCAGTTTGGGACAGTTCAGGGAGCAGTTCTTC	TRBV6-5	TRBJ2-1	TRBD1	few
CASSPPRGREQYF	TGTGCCAGCAGCCCCCCACGGGGACGGGAGCAGTACTTC	TRBV6-2/TRBV6-3	TRBJ2-7	NA	many
CASSGGRDSLGTDTQYF	TGTGCCAGCAGCGGAGGCCGGGACTCCCTCGGCACAGATACGCAGTATTTT	TRBV7-9	TRBJ2-3	NA	NA
CASRYSTGENTEAFF	TGTGCCAGCAGATACTCGACAGGGGAGAACACTGAAGCTTTCTTT	TRBV6-2/TRBV6-3	TRBJ1-1	TRBD1	few
CASSYGPLYEQYF	TGTGCCAGCAGCTACGGACCTCTCTACGAGCAGTACTTC	TRBV7-2	TRBJ2-7	NA	NA
CASRTGRYEQYF	TGTGCCAGCAGGACAGGGAGGTACGAGCAGTACTTC	TRBV28	TRBJ2-7	NA	few
CASSPRDGGSYEQYF	TGTGCCAGCAGCCCCAGGGACGGAGGGTCCTACGAGCAGTACTTC	TRBV7-2	TRBJ2-7	NA	NA
CASSVHLTAEQFF	TGTGCCAGCAGCGTCCACCTAACCGCTGAGCAGTTCTTC	TRBV9	TRBJ2-1	NA	NA
CASSYLGTNYNEQFF	TGTGCCAGCAGTTACCTCGGGACAAACTACAATGAGCAGTTCTTC	TRBV6-2/TRBV6-3	TRBJ2-1	NA	NA
CASSFGADEAFF	TGTGCCAGCAGTTTCGGGGCAGATGAAGCTTTCTTT	TRBV28	TRBJ1-1	NA	few
CSAKARHLYEQYF	TGCAGTGCTAAGGCGCGACATCTCTACGAGCAGTACTTC	TRBV20-1	TRBJ2-7	NA	NA
CASSTSPGELFF	TGTGCCAGCAGCACCTCGCCCGGGGAGCTGTTTTTT	TRBV7-6	TRBJ2-2	NA	NA
CASSYGLYGYEQYF	TGTGCCAGCAGTTACGGTCTGTACGGCTACGAGCAGTACTTC	TRBV6-6	TRBJ2-7	NA	many
CASRGEAGGLYNEQFF	TGTGCCAGCAGAGGAGAGGCGGGGGGGCTTTACAATGAGCAGTTCTTC	TRBV7-2	TRBJ2-1	TRBD2	few
CASSPHVGTNTGELFF	TGTGCCAGCAGTCCCCATGTCGGGACGAACACCGGGGAGCTGTTTTTT	TRBV6-5	TRBJ2-2	NA	many
CASSSNFNRTTLKEQFF	TGTGCCAGCAGTTCTAATTTTAACCGGACCACCCTGAAAGAGCAGTTCTTC	TRBV28	TRBJ2-1	NA	few
CASSTPGQGRVEQYF	TGTGCCAGCAGCACCCCGGGACAGGGGAGGGTCGAGCAGTACTTC	TRBV7-9	TRBJ2-7	TRBD1	NA
CASSLREPEGTQYF	TGTGCCAGCAGCCTCCGGGAACCCGAGGGGACCCAGTACTTC	TRBV7-6	TRBJ2-5	NA	few
CASSFGSGANVLTF	TGTGCCAGCAGCTTTGGCTCTGGGGCCAACGTCCTGACTTTC	TRBV7-8	TRBJ2-6	NA	few
CASTYENSYNEQFF	TGCGCCAGCACCTACGAAAACTCCTACAATGAGCAGTTCTTC	TRBV5-1	TRBJ2-1	NA	many
CASSLGGGKLFF	TGTGCCAGCAGCTTAGGGGGCGGGAAACTGTTTTTT	TRBV7-3	TRBJ1-4	NA	NA
CASSLLQGYEQYF	TGTGCCAGCAGCTTACTACAGGGCTACGAGCAGTACTTC	TRBV7-2	TRBJ2-7	NA	NA
CASSLYGGAGNEQFF	TGTGCCAGCAGCTTATACGGGGGGGCGGGGAATGAGCAGTTCTTC	TRBV7-2	TRBJ2-1	TRBD2	many
CASSPAGITDTQYF	TGTGCCAGCAGCCCAGCGGGGATCACAGATACGCAGTATTTT	TRBV7-1	TRBJ2-3	TRBD2	NA
CASSRSGRGPDTQYF	TGTGCCAGCAGTCGGAGCGGGAGGGGTCCAGATACGCAGTATTTT	TRBV6-2/TRBV6-3	TRBJ2-3	TRBD2	NA
CASSHAPDRAYGYTF	TGTGCCAGCAGCCACGCCCCGGACAGGGCTTATGGCTACACCTTC	TRBV6-6	TRBJ1-2	TRBD1	NA
CASSQAAPEPPHGYTF	TGCGCCAGCAGCCAAGCGGCTCCGGAACCACCCCATGGCTACACCTTC	TRBV4-1	TRBJ1-2	NA	NA
CASSYSNRGLTEAFF	TGTGCCAGCAGTTACTCGAACAGGGGGCTAACTGAAGCTTTCTTT	TRBV6-2/TRBV6-3	TRBJ1-1	TRBD1	few
CASSYSIATGELFF	TGTGCCAGCAGTTACTCGATAGCCACCGGGGAGCTGTTTTTT	TRBV6-2/TRBV6-3	TRBJ2-2	NA	few
CSVELKEGEYEQYF	TGCAGCGTTGAACTAAAAGAGGGGGAGTACGAGCAGTACTTC	TRBV29-1	TRBJ2-7	NA	NA
CASSLTPTSVRSYEQYF	TGCGCCAGCAGCTTGACCCCAACTAGCGTTAGATCCTACGAGCAGTACTTC	TRBV5-1	TRBJ2-7	TRBD2	NA
CASSQEVHLNTEAFF	TGCGCCAGCAGCCAAGAAGTACATCTGAACACTGAAGCTTTCTTT	TRBV4-3	TRBJ1-1	NA	few
CASSPGTSGFATDTQYF	TGTGCCAGCAGCCCCGGGACTAGCGGTTTTGCCACAGATACGCAGTATTTT	TRBV7-2	TRBJ2-3	TRBD2	NA
CASSSFSGRGTQYF	TGTGCCAGCAGTTCATTTAGCGGGAGAGGGACCCAGTACTTC	TRBV28	TRBJ2-5	TRBD2	NA
CASSFWGGEQYF	TGTGCCAGCAGCTTCTGGGGTGGCGAGCAGTACTTC	TRBV7-2	TRBJ2-7	NA	NA
CASSLTDRREQYF	TGTGCCAGCAGCTTAACGGACCGGCGCGAGCAGTACTTC	TRBV7-3	TRBJ2-7	NA	few
CASSPEDPEAFF	TGTGCCAGCAGCCCGGAAGATCCTGAAGCTTTCTTT	TRBV7-2	TRBJ1-1	NA	few
CASSYYSPQETQYF	TGTGCCAGCAGTTATTACAGCCCGCAAGAGACCCAGTACTTC	TRBV6-5	TRBJ2-5	NA	few
CASSLNWGETQYF	TGTGCCAGCAGCCTGAACTGGGGGGAGACCCAGTACTTC	TRBV11-2	TRBJ2-5	NA	few
CSALSPGTDTPLHF	TGCAGTGCACTTTCCCCCGGGACAGATACACCCCTCCACTTT	TRBV20-1	TRBJ1-6	TRBD1	few